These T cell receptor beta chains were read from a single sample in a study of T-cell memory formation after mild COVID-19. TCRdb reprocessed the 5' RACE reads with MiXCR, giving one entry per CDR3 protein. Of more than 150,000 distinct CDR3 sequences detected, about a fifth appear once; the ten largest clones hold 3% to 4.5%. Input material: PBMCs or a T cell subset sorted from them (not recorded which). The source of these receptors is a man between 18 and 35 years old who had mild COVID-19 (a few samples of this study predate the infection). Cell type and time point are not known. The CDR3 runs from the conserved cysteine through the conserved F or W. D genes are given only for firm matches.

cdr3_aa: CASSQVTDTQYF
j_call: TRBJ2-3
v_call: TRBV11-2
d_call: .

cdr3_aa: CASSKGDSGANVLTF
j_call: TRBJ2-6
v_call: TRBV9
d_call: .

cdr3_aa: CASSEPSGVIKETQYF
j_call: TRBJ2-5
v_call: TRBV7-3
d_call: TRBD2

cdr3_aa: CASSPLVLTDTQYF
j_call: TRBJ2-3
v_call: TRBV18
d_call: .

cdr3_aa: CASSPQIGRNEKLFF
j_call: TRBJ1-4
v_call: TRBV7-9
d_call: .

cdr3_aa: CASSQDGQGQFTF
j_call: TRBJ1-2
v_call: TRBV4-1
d_call: TRBD1

cdr3_aa: CASSRWSDTEAFF
j_call: TRBJ1-1
v_call: TRBV5-1
d_call: .

cdr3_aa: CASRDGGGGGYGYTF
j_call: TRBJ1-2
v_call: TRBV6-5
d_call: .

cdr3_aa: CASSLMASGGGETQYF
j_call: TRBJ2-5
v_call: TRBV7-6
d_call: TRBD2

cdr3_aa: CASSRTANEQFF
j_call: TRBJ2-1
v_call: TRBV6-2/TRBV6-3
d_call: .

cdr3_aa: CASSIGLSNGELFF
j_call: TRBJ2-2
v_call: TRBV2
d_call: .

cdr3_aa: CASSRDRNTGELFF
j_call: TRBJ2-2
v_call: TRBV5-1
d_call: TRBD1

cdr3_aa: CASSERPDSGNTIYF
j_call: TRBJ1-3
v_call: TRBV5-1
d_call: .

cdr3_aa: CASSRLYGELFF
j_call: TRBJ2-2
v_call: TRBV28
d_call: .

cdr3_aa: CASSAMWAGATDTQYF
j_call: TRBJ2-3
v_call: TRBV13
d_call: .

cdr3_aa: CSATSGDRNYGYTF
j_call: TRBJ1-2
v_call: TRBV20-1
d_call: .

cdr3_aa: CASSPTMIAGASYNEQFF
j_call: TRBJ2-1
v_call: TRBV5-1
d_call: TRBD2

cdr3_aa: CASGRQGTNSGNTIYF
j_call: TRBJ1-3
v_call: TRBV7-2
d_call: TRBD1

cdr3_aa: CASSFPETGAGEKLFF
j_call: TRBJ1-4
v_call: TRBV7-2
d_call: TRBD1

cdr3_aa: CASRPSGGGETQYF
j_call: TRBJ2-5
v_call: TRBV6-2/TRBV6-3
d_call: TRBD2

cdr3_aa: CASSLGAVGYTF
j_call: TRBJ1-2
v_call: TRBV5-1
d_call: .

cdr3_aa: CSARVGQETQYF
j_call: TRBJ2-5
v_call: TRBV20-1
d_call: .

cdr3_aa: CASSRSLEGLVHFHEQFF
j_call: TRBJ2-1
v_call: TRBV7-2
d_call: .

cdr3_aa: CASSLAPPVGNQPQHF
j_call: TRBJ1-5
v_call: TRBV7-8
d_call: .

cdr3_aa: CASSEGGFPGELFF
j_call: TRBJ2-2
v_call: TRBV10-1
d_call: .

cdr3_aa: CSARDRGQGGPYNEQFF
j_call: TRBJ2-1
v_call: TRBV20-1
d_call: .

cdr3_aa: CASSYRPQVSTEAFF
j_call: TRBJ1-1
v_call: TRBV6-5
d_call: .

cdr3_aa: CASSQGFVPGQPQHF
j_call: TRBJ1-5
v_call: TRBV4-1
d_call: .

cdr3_aa: CASRLHRLADDNEQFF
j_call: TRBJ2-1
v_call: TRBV7-9
d_call: TRBD2

cdr3_aa: CASSFGDRKQNIQYF
j_call: TRBJ2-4
v_call: TRBV27
d_call: TRBD1

cdr3_aa: CSVGPGLDTEAFF
j_call: TRBJ1-1
v_call: TRBV29-1
d_call: .

cdr3_aa: CASSLLAGGPSDTQYF
j_call: TRBJ2-3
v_call: TRBV7-7
d_call: TRBD2

cdr3_aa: CASSTGQGAYGYTF
j_call: TRBJ1-2
v_call: TRBV12-3/TRBV12-4
d_call: TRBD1

cdr3_aa: CASRTYNEQFF
j_call: TRBJ2-1
v_call: TRBV27
d_call: .

cdr3_aa: CSVGSFTDTQYF
j_call: TRBJ2-3
v_call: TRBV29-1
d_call: .

cdr3_aa: CASSADTNYGYTF
j_call: TRBJ1-2
v_call: TRBV11-2
d_call: .

cdr3_aa: CASSYSRPYGYTF
j_call: TRBJ1-2
v_call: TRBV6-5
d_call: .

cdr3_aa: CASSPTPAKNIQYF
j_call: TRBJ2-4
v_call: TRBV5-1
d_call: .

cdr3_aa: CASSLTVGEQFF
j_call: TRBJ2-1
v_call: TRBV5-1
d_call: .

cdr3_aa: CASSFLTDQPQHF
j_call: TRBJ1-5
v_call: TRBV7-2
d_call: .

cdr3_aa: CASSLGLAGVRFDEQFF
j_call: TRBJ2-1
v_call: TRBV12-3/TRBV12-4
d_call: TRBD2

cdr3_aa: CASSLEVSGGTRGYYEQYF
j_call: TRBJ2-7
v_call: TRBV5-1
d_call: TRBD2

cdr3_aa: CAISEPERGGYNEQFF
j_call: TRBJ2-1
v_call: TRBV10-3
d_call: TRBD2

cdr3_aa: CASRVAGGPDTQYF
j_call: TRBJ2-3
v_call: TRBV4-1
d_call: TRBD2

cdr3_aa: CAWSARTGWGEQYF
j_call: TRBJ2-7
v_call: TRBV30
d_call: TRBD1

cdr3_aa: CASCSHQAGELFF
j_call: TRBJ2-2
v_call: TRBV5-1
d_call: .

cdr3_aa: CASSQGTGVTGELFF
j_call: TRBJ2-2
v_call: TRBV7-2
d_call: TRBD1

cdr3_aa: CASSSMSPGASRYQPQHF
j_call: TRBJ1-5
v_call: TRBV6-2/TRBV6-3
d_call: .

cdr3_aa: CSVEIIQPNTGELFF
j_call: TRBJ2-2
v_call: TRBV29-1
d_call: .

cdr3_aa: CASSSQISGNTIYF
j_call: TRBJ1-3
v_call: TRBV7-2
d_call: .

cdr3_aa: CASSRSGEDTQYF
j_call: TRBJ2-3
v_call: TRBV11-2
d_call: .

cdr3_aa: CASSLGPGYEQYF
j_call: TRBJ2-7
v_call: TRBV7-6
d_call: .

cdr3_aa: CATSDRGVNEQFF
j_call: TRBJ2-1
v_call: TRBV7-9
d_call: TRBD1

cdr3_aa: CASSVGQGLAGYTF
j_call: TRBJ1-2
v_call: TRBV7-9
d_call: TRBD1

cdr3_aa: CSVEVFGVNGYTF
j_call: TRBJ1-2
v_call: TRBV29-1
d_call: .

cdr3_aa: CASSLVGGDYGYTF
j_call: TRBJ1-2
v_call: TRBV7-2
d_call: .

cdr3_aa: CASSPGVTQYF
j_call: TRBJ2-5
v_call: TRBV11-2
d_call: .

cdr3_aa: CASSVEGGNSGNTIYF
j_call: TRBJ1-3
v_call: TRBV9
d_call: .

cdr3_aa: CASSHPLGEGIGELFF
j_call: TRBJ2-2
v_call: TRBV4-2
d_call: .

cdr3_aa: CASSLGGEVLEKLFF
j_call: TRBJ1-4
v_call: TRBV5-1
d_call: .